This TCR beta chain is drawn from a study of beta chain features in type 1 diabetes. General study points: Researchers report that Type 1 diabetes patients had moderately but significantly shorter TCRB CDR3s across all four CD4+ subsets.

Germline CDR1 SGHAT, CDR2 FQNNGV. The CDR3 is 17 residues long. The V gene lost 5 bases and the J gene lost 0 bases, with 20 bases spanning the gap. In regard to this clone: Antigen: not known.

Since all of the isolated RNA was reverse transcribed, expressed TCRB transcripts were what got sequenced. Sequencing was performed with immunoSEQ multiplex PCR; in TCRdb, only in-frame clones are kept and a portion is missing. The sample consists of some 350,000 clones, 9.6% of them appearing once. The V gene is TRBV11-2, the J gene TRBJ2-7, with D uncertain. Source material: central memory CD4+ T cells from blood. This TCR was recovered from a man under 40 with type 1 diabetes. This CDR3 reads CASSQMVGDTYSYEQYF. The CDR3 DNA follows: TGTGCCAGCAGCCAAATGGTAGGAGACACTTACTCCTACGAGCAGTACTTC.